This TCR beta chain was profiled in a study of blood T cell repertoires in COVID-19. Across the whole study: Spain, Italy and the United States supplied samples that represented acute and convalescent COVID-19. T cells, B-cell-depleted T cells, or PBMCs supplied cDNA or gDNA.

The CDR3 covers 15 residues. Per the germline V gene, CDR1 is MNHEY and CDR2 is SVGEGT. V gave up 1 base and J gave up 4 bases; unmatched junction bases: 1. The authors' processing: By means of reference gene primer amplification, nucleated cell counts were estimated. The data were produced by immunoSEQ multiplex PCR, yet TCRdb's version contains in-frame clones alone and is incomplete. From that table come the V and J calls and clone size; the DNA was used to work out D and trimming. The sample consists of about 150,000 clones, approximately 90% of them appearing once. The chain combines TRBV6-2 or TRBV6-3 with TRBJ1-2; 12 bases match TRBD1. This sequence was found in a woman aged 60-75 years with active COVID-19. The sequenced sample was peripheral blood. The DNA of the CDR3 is TGTGCCAGCAGTTACTGGGGACAGGGGGCCTATGGCTACACCTTC. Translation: CASSYWGQGAYGYTF.